The source of this T cell receptor (beta chain) is a study of T cell responses to AZD1222 COVID-19 vaccine. General study results and limits: Targets within unmutated variant regions were reportedly found for nearly half of spike-specific TCRs. Vaccination with two AZD1222 doses was followed by a rise in Spike-specific TCR breadth and depth. The repertoires were collected only after the peak T cell response.

CDR3 size: 14 residues. V lost 5 bases and J lost 1, with 11 bases in between. Germline V CDR1 and CDR2: SGHTA, FQGTGA. Concerning this clone: No antigen is known for it.

Clones were sequenced by immunoSEQ multiplex PCR, and TCRdb holds only the in-frame ones, with some missing. Counted here are around 140,000 clones, around 90% occurring once; the ten biggest clones make up 1.5% to 2%. Sequenced here: peripheral blood, sampled 28 days after the second AZD1222 dose. The receptor's source is an adult who received the AZD1222 COVID-19 vaccine. This chain joins TRBV7-3 and TRBJ1-1, with a possible D match to TRBD1 (5 bases). The CDR3, as DNA: TGTGCCAGCAGCGTCGCCGGGGCGAACACTGAAGCTTTCTTT. Translating gives CASSVAGANTEAFF.